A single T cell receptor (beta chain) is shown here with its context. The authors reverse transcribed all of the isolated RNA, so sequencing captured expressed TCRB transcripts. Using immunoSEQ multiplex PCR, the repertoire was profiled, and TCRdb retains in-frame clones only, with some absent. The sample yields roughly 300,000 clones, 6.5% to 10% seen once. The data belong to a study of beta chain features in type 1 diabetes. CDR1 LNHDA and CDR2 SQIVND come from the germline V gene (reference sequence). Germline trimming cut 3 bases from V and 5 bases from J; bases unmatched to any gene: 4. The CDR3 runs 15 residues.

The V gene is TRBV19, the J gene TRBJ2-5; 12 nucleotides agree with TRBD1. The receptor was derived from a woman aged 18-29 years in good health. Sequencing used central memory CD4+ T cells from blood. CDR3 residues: CASSMGQGAGETQYF. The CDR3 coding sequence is TGTGCCAGTAGTATGGGACAGGGGGCTGGGGAGACCCAGTACTTC.